This TCR beta chain was recorded in a study of beta chain features in type 1 diabetes. Donors contributed one heparinised blood draw apiece, averaging roughly 0.12 L. The CDR3 extends over 15 amino acids. Germline V CDR1 and CDR2: SGDLS, YYNGEE. The V end lost 4 bases, the J end lost 4 bases, and 17 bases lay between the germline ends. Expressed TCRB transcripts got sequenced, as all isolated RNA was reverse transcribed. Average reads per stem cell-like memory T cell sample were around 1 million. Clones were read by immunoSEQ multiplex PCR, and TCRdb kept only the in-frame ones, dropping some. The sample lists about 40,000 clones; approximately 53% were seen once.

The chain has TRBV9 and TRBJ2-5, with a tentative D call TRBD1 (8 bases). Material: stem cell memory CD4+ T cells from blood. The receptor was derived from a young woman in good health. Here the CDR3 DNA reads TGTGCCAGCAGCCGAGGACAGGGAGGGGGAGAGACCCAGTACTTC. Translation gives CASSRGQGGGETQYF.